Presented here are 26 T cell receptor beta chains from one specimen sequenced in a study of Ad26.COV2.S vaccination and SARS-CoV-2 variants. Profiling relied on immunoSEQ multiplex PCR, and the TCRdb table lists in-frame clones only, not all of them. The table records some 350,000 clones, 90% to 95% of them present only once. This specimen consisted of peripheral blood, obtained after recovery from COVID-19. These TCRs come from a human donor who had recovered from COVID-19.

The chain carries TRBV27 and TRBJ1-6; no definite D call. Germline V CDR1 and CDR2: MNHEY, SMNVEV (reference sequence). This CDR3 has 15 residues. Deletions cut 3 bases from V and 7 bases from J, with 13 bases between. CDR3 loop: CASSLQDGWNSPLHF. The CDR3 bases are TGTGCCAGCAGTTTGCAGGATGGATGGAATTCACCCCTCCACTTT.

On this clone itself: This likely reflects a read error, since a far larger clone is one base away. This rearrangement joins TRBV9 to TRBJ2-3; possibly TRBD1 for D (6 bases). Trimming pared 4 bases from V and 6 bases from J, leaving 6 bases between. CDR3 length: 11 amino acids. Per the germline V gene, CDR1 is SGDLS and CDR2 is YYNGEE. The CDR3 protein is CASSTGDTQYF. CDR3 DNA sequence: TGTGCCAGCAGCACAGGGGATACGCAGTATTTT.

V is TRBV6-5 and J is TRBJ2-2; D unresolved. The V and J ends lost 7 bases and 4 bases respectively, with 4 bases between them. The CDR3 has 11 amino acids. Germline V gene sequence: CDR1 MNHEY, CDR2 SVGAGI. The CDR3 DNA follows: TGTGCCAGCACCAGCACCGGGGAGCTGTTTTTT. It is translated as CASTSTGELFF.

This chain uses TRBV1 with TRBJ1-2; TRBD1 reflects the table's D call only, with no check against the DNA. TRBV1 is assigned pseudogene status. CDR3 length equals 15 residues. CDR3 region: CTSSQEGQANYGYTF. The CDR3 bases are TGCACCAGCAGCCAAGAGGGACAGGCGAACTATGGCTACACCTTC.

V is TRBV24-1 and J is TRBJ2-5, with D uncertain. This CDR3 has 13 amino acids. V was trimmed by 3 bases and J by 1 base, leaving 5 bases between them. Per the germline V gene, CDR1 is KGHDR and CDR2 is SFDVKD. Here the CDR3 DNA reads TGTGCCACCAGTGATCCGCTCCAAGAGACCCAGTACTTC. Encoded protein: CATSDPLQETQYF.

The chain combines TRBV13 with TRBJ2-1; 9 bases are shared with TRBD1. The CDR3 extends over 15 amino acids. The J segment lost 4 bases and the V segment lost 5 bases, leaving 6 bases of the junction unmatched. Germline V gives CDR1 PRHDT, CDR2 FYEKMQ (reference sequence). The CDR3 DNA is TGTGCCAGCAGCCTGGGGGGACAGGGATACAATGAGCAGTTCTTC. Its translation: CASSLGGQGYNEQFF.

The chain recombines TRBV18 with TRBJ1-1, with 8 bases aligning to TRBD1. With V trimmed by 3 bases and J by 5 bases, 5 bases remained unmatched. The germline gives CDR1 KGHSH, CDR2 LQKENI. There are 14 residues in the CDR3. CDR3: CASSPGQGRTEAFF. The CDR3 DNA reads TGTGCCAGCTCACCCGGACAGGGAAGAACTGAAGCTTTCTTT.

J is TRBJ2-3 and V is TRBV27, with 13 bases aligning to TRBD2. J was trimmed by 1 base and V by 4 bases; bases with no gene match: 8. Germline values: CDR1 MNHEY, CDR2 SMNVEV (reference sequence). The CDR3 is made up of 18 amino acids. The CDR3 protein is CASSSFSGTSGGTDTQYF. The CDR3 region has the DNA TGTGCCAGCAGTTCGTTCTCCGGGACTAGCGGGGGCACAGATACGCAGTATTTT.

The genes are TRBV6-2 or TRBV6-3 and TRBJ1-4; 7 bases align to TRBD1. The germline gives CDR1 MNHEY, CDR2 SVGEGT. CDR3 size: 14 residues. J was trimmed by 8 bases and V by 2 bases; bases with no gene match: 5. The CDR3 loop reads CASSYDRVDEKLFF. The DNA of the CDR3 is TGTGCCAGCAGTTACGACAGGGTCGACGAAAAACTGTTTTTT.

V usage is TRBV20-1 and J usage is TRBJ1-1; no reliable D call. The CDR3 loop spans 11 amino acids. Per germline, CDR1 DFQATT and CDR2 SNEGSKA (reference sequence). Trimming left V 4 bases short and J 1 base short, with 4 bases between. CDR3 nucleotide sequence: TGCAGTGCTACAAAGAACACTGAAGCTTTCTTT. It translates to CSATKNTEAFF.

This clone was counted once. The chain links TRBV6-6 to TRBJ1-4, with D hard to call. There are 15 residues in the CDR3. Germline-derived CDR1 and CDR2 are MNHNY and SVGAGI (reference sequence). V dropped 5 bases and J dropped 0 bases, with 10 bases sitting between them. The CDR3 nucleotides are TGTGCCAGCAGTGGACTGTTAGCAACTAATGAAAAACTGTTTTTT. It translates to CASSGLLATNEKLFF.

This chain uses TRBV6-5 with TRBJ1-2; TRBD1 aligns across 8 bases. The CDR3 has 13 residues. Germline V CDR1 and CDR2: MNHEY, SVGAGI. J was trimmed by 4 bases and V by 8 bases; bases with no gene match: 6. The CDR3 spells CASRDRRGYGYTF. For the CDR3, the DNA is TGTGCCAGCCGGGACAGGAGGGGCTATGGCTACACCTTC.

This clone showed up just a few times. This chain uses TRBV5-1 with TRBJ2-7, with 7 positions matching TRBD1. Trimming cost V 3 bases and J 5 bases; bases outside gene matches: 11. This CDR3 has 15 amino acids. CDR1 and CDR2 (germline): SGHRS, YFSETQ. Here the CDR3 reads CASSSGTEVRDEQYF. The DNA of the CDR3 is TGCGCCAGCAGCTCCGGGACAGAAGTTCGGGACGAGCAGTACTTC.

This chain connects TRBV5-1 to TRBJ1-2; the match to TRBD1 covers 7 bases. Per the germline V gene, CDR1 is SGHRS and CDR2 is YFSETQ. V lost 3 bases and J lost 10; bases outside the gene matches: 9. The CDR3 runs 13 residues. CDR3 sequence reads: CASSYDLTGTYTF. DNA of the CDR3: TGCGCCAGCAGCTACGACCTGACAGGGACCTACACCTTC.

This clone was seen a handful of times. The CDR3 is CASSVVPGTDGYTF. The CDR3 region has the DNA TGTGCCAGCAGCGTAGTTCCAGGGACAGATGGCTACACCTTC. This chain joins TRBV9 and TRBJ1-2, with 7 bases identical to TRBD1. The CDR3 length is 14 residues. Trimming took 0 bases from V and 6 from J; bases not matched to a gene: 5. Germline assignment: CDR1 SGDLS and CDR2 YYNGEE.

This chain connects TRBV4-1 to TRBJ1-1, with 7 bases matching TRBD1. Germline V gene data show CDR1 as MGHRA and CDR2 as YSYEKL. The V gene end was trimmed by 0 bases and the J gene end by 4 bases; junction bases not matched to a gene: 5. The CDR3 runs to 15 residues. CDR3 DNA: TGCGCCAGCAGCCAAGAGGAGGGGGCTGGCACTGAAGCTTTCTTT. Protein sequence: CASSQEEGAGTEAFF.

This clone was seen once. The CDR3 DNA reads TGTGCCAGCAGACCGACAGGATCTGGGGCCAACGTCCTGACTTTC. Its protein is CASRPTGSGANVLTF. The chain links TRBV6-6 to TRBJ2-6; D possibly corresponds to TRBD1 (6 bases). Germline CDR1 and CDR2: MNHNY and SVGAGI (reference sequence). V lost 6 bases and J 1 base, leaving 10 bases between the germline ends. The CDR3 has 15 amino acids.

CDR3 sequence reads: CASSVGDETQYF. The CDR3 nucleotides are TGTGCCAGCAGCGTAGGGGACGAGACCCAGTACTTC. The chain carries TRBV9 and TRBJ2-5; either TRBD1 or TRBD2 may fit D (5 bases each). In germline, CDR1 is SGDLS, CDR2 YYNGEE. CDR3 length equals 12 residues. Trimming took off 0 bases at V and 5 bases at J, with 5 bases between the two ends. The entire variable domain, with the rest obtained from reference TRBV9 and TRBJ2-5, is as follows: DSGVTQTPKHLITATGQRVTLRCSPRSGDLSVYWYQQSLDQGLQFLIQYYNGEERAKGNILERFSAQQFPDLHSELNLSSLELGDSALYFCASSVGDETQYFGPGTRLLVL.

On this clone itself: The same CDR3 is also encoded by other DNA sequences in this sample. The chain couples TRBV9 to TRBJ2-3; 8 bases align to TRBD2. This CDR3 has 15 residues. The V segment lost 0 bases and the J segment 4 bases; nucleotides outside the gene matches: 4. Germline CDR1 reads SGDLS; CDR2 reads YYNGEE. The CDR3 DNA follows: TGTGCCAGCAGCGTAGCCAGCGGGGGTGCAGATACGCAGTATTTT. Its protein product is CASSVASGGADTQYF.

The gene calls are TRBV27 and TRBJ1-5, with D perhaps TRBD1 (5 bases). V was cut by 6 bases and J by 0 bases, with 15 bases left in between. Looked up from germline, CDR1 is MNHEY and CDR2 is SMNVEV (reference sequence). CDR3 size: 16 residues. The CDR3 reads CASRVLGGNSNQPQHF. CDR3 coding DNA: TGTGCCAGCAGAGTATTGGGGGGGAATAGCAATCAGCCCCAGCATTTT.

The chain carries TRBV10-2 and TRBJ2-3; D may be TRBD1 (6 bases). CDR3 size: 12 residues. Looked up from germline, CDR1 is WSHSY and CDR2 is SAAADI. The V end was cut by 9 bases, the J end by 2 bases, with 9 bases between. The CDR3 protein is CASQGSTDTQYF. The CDR3 DNA sequence: TGCGCCAGTCAGGGGTCCACAGATACGCAGTATTTT.

The V gene is TRBV11-2, the J gene TRBJ1-2, with 9 bases fitting TRBD1. V lost 9 bases and J lost 8; bases outside the gene matches: 16. CDR1 is SGHAT, CDR2 FQNNGV, per germline. CDR3 length equals 15 residues. In nucleotides, the CDR3 is TGTGCCAGTGCGATACAGGGGGCGCGGTACAAAGGCTACACCTTC. Translation: CASAIQGARYKGYTF.

CDR3 sequence reads: CASSPSTATEAFF. In DNA, the CDR3 is TGTGCCAGCAGTCCCTCGACAGCCACTGAAGCTTTCTTT. The chain combines TRBV6-2 or TRBV6-3 with TRBJ1-1, with TRBD1 as a possible D gene (5 bases). Between the trimmed V and J ends, which lost 5 bases and 4 bases, there was a span of 11 bases. The CDR3 spans 13 residues. Per germline, CDR1 MNHEY and CDR2 SVGEGT.

The genes are TRBV7-3 and TRBJ2-3; 10 nucleotides align to TRBD2. Germline V gene sequence: CDR1 SGHTA, CDR2 FQGTGA. The CDR3 is made up of 16 amino acids. J lost 5 bases, V lost 2 bases, and 7 bases had no gene match. The CDR3 sequence: CASSLGAGGQQDTQYF. CDR3 bases: TGTGCCAGCAGCTTAGGAGCGGGGGGGCAACAAGATACGCAGTATTTT.

The rearrangement joins TRBV2 to TRBJ2-2; 8 bases align to TRBD2. With 2 bases clipped from V and 7 bases from J, the junction kept 9 bases outside the gene matches. The CDR3 contains 16 residues. Germline V gene lookup returns CDR1 SNHLY and CDR2 FYNNEI. CDR3 residues: CASSENAGGFFGELFF. The CDR3 nucleotides are TGTGCCAGCAGTGAAAACGCGGGGGGCTTCTTCGGGGAGCTGTTTTTT.

The chain combines TRBV12-3 or TRBV12-4 with TRBJ2-1; either TRBD1 or TRBD2 may supply D (6 bases each). There are 13 residues in the CDR3. The V and J ends lost 4 bases and 7 bases respectively, with 11 bases between them. CDR3 sequence: CASSSSGANEQFF. In DNA, the CDR3 is TGTGCCAGCAGTTCATCGGGGGCTAATGAGCAGTTCTTC.